Listed below are T cell receptor beta chains from one sample, sequenced in a study of shared clonotypes between healthy human individuals. The assay was immunoSEQ multiplex PCR, and TCRdb's table has in-frame clones only and misses some. The repertoire holds roughly 1,800,000 clones, with 85% to 95% as singletons. The sequenced material came from naive CD8+ T cells sorted from blood. The receptor source for this set is a young man in good health. Both conserved end residues are part of each CDR3. A D gene is named only where the DNA matches it firmly.

d_gene	v_gene	j_gene	CDR3aa	CDR3nt
.	TRBV9	TRBJ1-3	CASSQPGVSGNTIYF	TGTGCCAGCAGCCAACCAGGGGTCTCTGGAAACACCATATATTTT
.	TRBV28	TRBJ2-7	CASSRQDGGGLYEQYF	TGTGCCAGCAGTCGCCAGGATGGGGGTGGCCTCTACGAGCAGTACTTC
.	TRBV19	TRBJ2-6	CASSIDPESLLTF	TGTGCCAGTAGTATAGATCCGGAGAGCCTCCTGACTTTC
TRBD1	TRBV28	TRBJ1-2	CASSFAGTGPYGYTF	TGTGCCAGCAGTTTCGCCGGGACAGGGCCCTATGGCTACACCTTC
.	TRBV7-9	TRBJ2-2	CASSLESGVGELFF	TGTGCCAGCAGCTTAGAATCAGGGGTCGGGGAGCTGTTTTTT
.	TRBV1	TRBJ2-1	CTSSLRLAGVAYNEQFF	TGCACCAGCAGCCTTCGGTTAGCGGGAGTCGCATACAATGAGCAGTTCTTC
TRBD1	TRBV9	TRBJ2-7	CASSVDAGGFYEQYF	TGTGCCAGCAGCGTCGATGCAGGGGGCTTCTACGAGCAGTACTTC
.	TRBV11-2	TRBJ2-1	CASSLGGSYNEQFF	TGTGCCAGCAGCCTGGGGGGCTCCTACAATGAGCAGTTCTTC
.	TRBV7-2	TRBJ1-1	CASSLWSWTEAFF	TGTGCCAGCAGCTTATGGAGTTGGACTGAAGCTTTCTTT
TRBD1	TRBV4-1	TRBJ1-4	CASSQVPQGEDEKLFF	TGCGCCAGCAGCCAAGTCCCACAGGGGGAGGATGAAAAACTGTTTTTT
TRBD2	TRBV4-3	TRBJ2-5	CASSQDLLAGGGTQYF	TGCGCCAGCAGCCAAGATCTACTAGCGGGAGGTGGGACCCAGTACTTC
.	TRBV5-1	TRBJ2-5	CASGPLGETQYF	TGCGCCAGCGGCCCCCTTGGGGAGACCCAGTACTTC
.	TRBV28	TRBJ2-1	CASSLWPRADLSSYNEQFF	TGTGCCAGCAGTTTATGGCCCCGGGCCGACTTAAGCTCCTACAATGAGCAGTTCTTC
TRBD2	TRBV29-1	TRBJ2-7	CSVLGDYSYEQYF	TGCAGCGTTCTGGGGGACTATTCCTACGAGCAGTACTTC
.	TRBV19	TRBJ2-7	CASSNRLDYEQYF	TGTGCCAGTAGTAATAGGTTGGATTACGAGCAGTACTTC
TRBD1	TRBV28	TRBJ2-7	CASSLAAGTETYEQYF	TGTGCCAGCAGTTTAGCCGCCGGGACAGAAACCTACGAGCAGTACTTC
.	TRBV15	TRBJ2-7	CATSRDRGDTAYEQYF	TGTGCCACCAGCAGAGATCGCGGCGACACCGCCTACGAGCAGTACTTC
TRBD2	TRBV4-2	TRBJ2-1	CASSQIPSGFYNEQFF	TGTGCCAGCAGCCAAATACCTAGCGGGTTCTACAATGAGCAGTTCTTC
.	TRBV7-9	TRBJ2-1	CASSLTTGNNEQFF	TGTGCCAGCAGCTTGACTACAGGGAACAATGAGCAGTTCTTC
TRBD2	TRBV7-6	TRBJ2-1	CASSLGGGYNEQFF	TGTGCCAGCAGCTTAGGCGGGGGCTACAATGAGCAGTTCTTC
.	TRBV9	TRBJ1-3	CASSVRSGPSTSGNTIYF	TGTGCCAGCAGCGTAAGGTCAGGTCCGAGCACCTCTGGAAACACCATATATTTT
.	TRBV5-6	TRBJ2-7	CASSISTGTDSYEQYF	TGTGCCAGCAGCATATCCACCGGGACGGACTCCTACGAGCAGTACTTC
.	TRBV6-6	TRBJ1-2	CASSNTMGEFNYGYTF	TGTGCCAGCAGTAATACTATGGGTGAATTTAACTATGGCTACACCTTC
.	TRBV27	TRBJ2-2	CASSSRLGNTGELFF	TGTGCCAGCAGTTCGCGACTAGGAAACACCGGGGAGCTGTTTTTT
TRBD1	TRBV7-9	TRBJ2-1	CASSPRTGGLAGQFF	TGTGCCAGCAGCCCGCGGACAGGGGGGCTAGCGGGGCAGTTCTTC
.	TRBV6-7	TRBJ2-5	CASTHRWTKLQETQYF	TGTGCCAGCACCCATAGGTGGACAAAATTACAAGAGACCCAGTACTTC
TRBD1	TRBV18	TRBJ1-3	CASSPPGQGDTIYF	TGTGCCAGCTCACCACCCGGACAGGGAGACACCATATATTTT
.	TRBV19	TRBJ2-7	CASSTVLGAGYEQYF	TGTGCCAGTAGTACGGTACTCGGGGCCGGCTACGAGCAGTACTTC
TRBD1	TRBV28	TRBJ1-5	CASRKQGYQPQHF	TGTGCCAGCAGGAAACAGGGGTATCAGCCCCAGCATTTT